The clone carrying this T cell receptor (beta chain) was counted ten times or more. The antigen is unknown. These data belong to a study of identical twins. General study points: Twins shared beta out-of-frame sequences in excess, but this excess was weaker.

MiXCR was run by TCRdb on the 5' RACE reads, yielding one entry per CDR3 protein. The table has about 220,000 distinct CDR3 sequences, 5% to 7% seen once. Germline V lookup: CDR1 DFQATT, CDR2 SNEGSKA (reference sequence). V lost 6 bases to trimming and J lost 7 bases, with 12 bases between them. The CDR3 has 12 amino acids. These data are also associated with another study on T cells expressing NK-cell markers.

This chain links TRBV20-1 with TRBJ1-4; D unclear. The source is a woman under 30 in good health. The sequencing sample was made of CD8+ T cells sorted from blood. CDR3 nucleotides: TGCAGTGCCTCCACTCTCCTTGAAAAACTGTTTTTT. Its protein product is CSASTLLEKLFF.